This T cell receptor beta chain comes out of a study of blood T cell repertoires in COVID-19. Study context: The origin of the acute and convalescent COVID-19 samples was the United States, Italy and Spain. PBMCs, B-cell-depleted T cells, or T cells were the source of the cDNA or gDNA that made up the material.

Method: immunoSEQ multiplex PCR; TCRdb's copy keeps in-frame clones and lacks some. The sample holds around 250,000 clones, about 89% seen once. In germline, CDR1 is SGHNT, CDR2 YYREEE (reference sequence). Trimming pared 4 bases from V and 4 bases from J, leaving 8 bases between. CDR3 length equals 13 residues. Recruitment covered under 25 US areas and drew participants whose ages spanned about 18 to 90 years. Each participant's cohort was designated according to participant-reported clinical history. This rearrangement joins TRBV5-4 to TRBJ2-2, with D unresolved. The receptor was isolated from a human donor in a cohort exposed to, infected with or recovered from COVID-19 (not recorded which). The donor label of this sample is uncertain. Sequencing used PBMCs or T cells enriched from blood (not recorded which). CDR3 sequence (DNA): TGTGCCAGCAGCCCAGGAACCACCGGGGAGCTGTTTTTT. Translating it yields CASSPGTTGELFF.